These T cell receptor beta chains were read from a single sample in a study of T cell repertoires in cytomegalovirus infection. Antigens for these TCRs are unknown. TCRdb reprocessed the reads via MiXCR and lists one record per CDR3 protein. The sample carries more than 300,000 distinct CDR3 sequences, about a third recorded once. The sequenced sample was cultured PBMCs, obtained from culture after CMV antigen stimulation. The source is a human donor in good health (CMV status not recorded). Some clones in this sample may be carry-over from other donors' samples. The CDR3 runs from the conserved cysteine through the conserved F or W. A D gene is named only where the DNA matches it firmly. Size is omitted from some rows. Given values are once, few, many or a class for expanded clones.

cdr3_aa	cdr3_nt	v_call	j_call	d_call	clone_size
CASSNRRSGEAANYGYTF	TGTGCCAGCAGCAATCGGCGGTCAGGGGAGGCCGCTAACTATGGCTACACCTTC	TRBV7-2	TRBJ1-2	NA	NA
CSVGQDRETQYF	TGCAGCGTTGGACAGGATCGTGAGACCCAGTACTTC	TRBV29-1	TRBJ2-5	NA	NA
CASMERVNTEAFF	TGTGCCAGTATGGAGAGAGTGAACACTGAAGCTTTCTTT	TRBV2	TRBJ1-1	NA	NA
CASSLGQGKITEAFF	TGTGCCAGCAGTTTAGGTCAGGGAAAAATCACTGAAGCTTTCTTT	TRBV7-9	TRBJ1-1	NA	few
CASSSFSSYEQYF	TGTGCCAGCAGTTCCTTTAGCTCCTACGAGCAGTACTTC	TRBV28	TRBJ2-7	NA	NA
CASGPLRETQYF	TGTGCCAGCGGGCCCCTCAGGGAGACCCAGTACTTC	TRBV12-3/TRBV12-4	TRBJ2-5	NA	NA
CASSSLGQGKNEQFF	TGTGCCAGCAGCTCCTTGGGACAGGGGAAAAATGAGCAGTTCTTC	TRBV7-2	TRBJ2-1	TRBD1	many
CASRAQTGANTEAFF	TGTGCCAGCAGGGCCCAAACAGGGGCAAACACTGAAGCTTTCTTT	TRBV12-3/TRBV12-4	TRBJ1-1	TRBD1	few
CAWAGTDTDTQYF	TGTGCCTGGGCCGGGACGGACACAGATACGCAGTATTTT	TRBV30	TRBJ2-3	NA	NA
CASRSQAMNTEAFF	TGCGCCAGCAGATCCCAAGCCATGAACACTGAAGCTTTCTTT	TRBV10-2	TRBJ1-1	NA	few
CASSLEGASGNQPQHF	TGTGCCAGCAGTTTGGAGGGGGCAAGCGGCAATCAGCCCCAGCATTTT	TRBV12-3/TRBV12-4	TRBJ1-5	TRBD1	NA
CAISVQGDQPQHF	TGTGCCATCAGTGTCCAGGGAGATCAGCCCCAGCATTTT	TRBV10-3	TRBJ1-5	NA	few
CASSTPLGGSTTNEKLFF	TGTGCCAGCAGTACCCCATTAGGCGGGAGCACAACTAATGAAAAACTGTTTTTT	TRBV6-6	TRBJ1-4	NA	few
CASSFAGPYEQYF	TGTGCCAGCAGCTTTGCGGGGCCCTACGAGCAGTACTTC	TRBV7-2	TRBJ2-7	NA	NA
CASKPWTPVQHGELFF	TGTGCCAGTAAGCCCTGGACACCTGTGCAACACGGGGAGCTGTTTTTT	TRBV19	TRBJ2-2	NA	NA
CASSEDSSMFRNTQYF	TGCGCCAGCAGTGAAGACTCCTCCATGTTTCGGAATACGCAGTATTTT	TRBV10-2	TRBJ2-3	NA	NA
CASSRIAGGYYNEQFF	TGTGCCAGCAGTCGGATAGCGGGAGGATACTACAATGAGCAGTTCTTC	TRBV6-8	TRBJ2-1	TRBD2	NA
CASSSTSGRAPETQYF	TGTGCCAGCAGCTCGACTAGCGGGAGGGCCCCAGAGACCCAGTACTTC	TRBV11-2	TRBJ2-5	TRBD2	few
CASSLFKSSGLARRHEQYF	TGTGCCAGCAGTTTATTTAAATCCTCCGGACTAGCAAGACGCCACGAGCAGTACTTC	TRBV27	TRBJ2-7	TRBD2	NA
CASSLGGRVQETQYF	TGTGCCAGCAGCTTGGGTGGCAGGGTGCAAGAGACCCAGTACTTC	TRBV5-4	TRBJ2-5	NA	few
CSARDWEGSNTEAFF	TGCAGTGCTAGAGATTGGGAGGGGTCCAACACTGAAGCTTTCTTT	TRBV20-1	TRBJ1-1	NA	NA
CASSLSGSEAEAFF	TGTGCCAGCAGTCTTTCAGGGTCCGAAGCTGAAGCTTTCTTT	TRBV28	TRBJ1-1	NA	NA
CASSPPPYNEQFF	TGTGCCAGCAGCCCCCCGCCCTACAATGAGCAGTTCTTC	TRBV7-2	TRBJ2-1	NA	few
CASRPGLAGLSYEQYF	TGTGCCAGCAGGCCGGGACTAGCGGGTCTATCCTACGAGCAGTACTTC	TRBV27	TRBJ2-7	TRBD2	NA
CASSLEIPGLAPRPTDTQYF	TGTGCCAGCAGCTTAGAGATCCCTGGACTAGCACCGAGGCCCACAGATACGCAGTATTTT	TRBV7-2	TRBJ2-3	TRBD2	NA
CASSGGYGYTF	TGTGCCAGCAGTGGTGGGTATGGCTACACCTTC	TRBV27	TRBJ1-2	NA	few
CASSRRLAAFNEQFF	TGCGCCAGCAGCCGAAGACTAGCGGCATTTAATGAGCAGTTCTTC	TRBV4-3	TRBJ2-1	TRBD2	NA
CASSWKGSSYEQYF	TGCGCCAGCAGCTGGAAGGGGAGCTCCTACGAGCAGTACTTC	TRBV5-1	TRBJ2-7	NA	NA
CASSQGPLLNIQYF	TGTGCCAGCAGCCAGGGACCCCTCCTGAACATTCAGTACTTC	TRBV7-2	TRBJ2-4	NA	many
CASSLGAEMVNEQFF	TGTGCCAGCAGCTTGGGAGCGGAGATGGTGAATGAGCAGTTCTTC	TRBV5-4	TRBJ2-1	NA	few
CASSQGHRSYEQYF	TGTGCCAGCAGCCAGGGACACCGCTCCTACGAGCAGTACTTC	TRBV7-8	TRBJ2-7	NA	few
CAISARAGKGNTTEAFF	TGTGCCATCTCCGCACGAGCGGGGAAAGGGAACACGACTGAAGCTTTCTTT	TRBV10-3	TRBJ1-1	NA	NA
CASSPGLAGVQETQYF	TGTGCCAGCAGCCCCGGACTAGCGGGAGTCCAAGAGACCCAGTACTTC	TRBV7-2	TRBJ2-5	TRBD2	few
CASSRDRVEANYGYTF	TGTGCCAGCAGCCGGGACAGGGTTGAGGCTAACTATGGCTACACCTTC	TRBV7-9	TRBJ1-2	TRBD1	NA
CASMGDGYSPLHF	TGTGCCAGTATGGGGGACGGATATTCACCCCTCCACTTT	TRBV19	TRBJ1-6	NA	few
CASSYRTGVLEEKSYNEQFF	TGTGCCAGCAGTTACCGGACAGGGGTGCTCGAAGAGAAGTCCTACAATGAGCAGTTCTTC	TRBV6-6	TRBJ2-1	TRBD1	few
CASSSGGENSPLHF	TGTGCCAGCAGCTCCGGGGGGGAGAATTCACCCCTCCACTTT	TRBV7-3	TRBJ1-6	NA	medium-sized
CASTPGGKKDEQYF	TGTGCCAGCACCCCCGGGGGAAAGAAAGACGAGCAGTACTTC	TRBV6-2/TRBV6-3	TRBJ2-7	NA	few
CSVGRLQETQYF	TGCAGCGTTGGTAGACTACAAGAGACCCAGTACTTC	TRBV29-1	TRBJ2-5	NA	NA
CASSLAPGAGRGQETQYF	TGTGCCAGCAGTTTAGCCCCAGGGGCAGGGAGGGGCCAAGAGACCCAGTACTTC	TRBV12-3/TRBV12-4	TRBJ2-5	NA	few
CASSLGRVGGYTF	TGTGCCAGCAGCTTAGGCAGGGTGGGTGGCTACACCTTC	TRBV7-2	TRBJ1-2	NA	few
CASSITSGRRGEQFF	TGTGCCAGTAGTATAACTAGCGGGAGGAGGGGTGAGCAGTTCTTC	TRBV19	TRBJ2-1	TRBD2	NA
CAISEIGTGGMNTEAFF	TGTGCCATCAGTGAGATCGGCACAGGGGGTATGAACACTGAAGCTTTCTTT	TRBV10-3	TRBJ1-1	TRBD1	NA
CSVAGQGTEAFF	TGCAGCGTGGCAGGACAGGGGACTGAAGCTTTCTTT	TRBV29-1	TRBJ1-1	TRBD1	once
CASSQTGLLATGELFF	TGCGCCAGCAGCCAAACGGGTCTCCTTGCCACCGGGGAGCTGTTTTTT	TRBV4-1	TRBJ2-2	NA	few
CASSLARTSGSYNEQFF	TGTGCCAGCAGCTTAGCCAGGACTAGCGGGAGTTACAATGAGCAGTTCTTC	TRBV11-3	TRBJ2-1	TRBD2	many
CSAKSGTGMYEQYF	TGCAGTGCTAAATCCGGGACAGGGATGTACGAGCAGTACTTC	TRBV20-1	TRBJ2-7	TRBD1	NA
CATSRVEGKNQPQHF	TGTGCCACCAGCAGAGTGGAAGGGAAAAATCAGCCCCAGCATTTT	TRBV15	TRBJ1-5	NA	NA
CASSLGPISYNEQFF	TGTGCCAGCAGCTTAGGGCCGATCTCCTACAATGAGCAGTTCTTC	TRBV7-2	TRBJ2-1	NA	NA
CASSLSLGTGGAYEQYF	TGTGCCAGCAGTCTATCGCTAGGGACCGGCGGTGCCTACGAGCAGTACTTC	TRBV6-5	TRBJ2-7	NA	NA
CATSRGAAGYGYTF	TGTGCCACCAGCAGAGGAGCGGCCGGCTATGGCTACACCTTC	TRBV15	TRBJ1-2	NA	NA
CASSYSAVNEQFF	TGTGCCAGCAGTTACTCAGCGGTGAATGAGCAGTTCTTC	TRBV6-5	TRBJ2-1	NA	few
CASSVLGGSYEQYF	TGTGCCAGCAGTGTATTAGGGGGATCTTACGAGCAGTACTTC	TRBV28	TRBJ2-7	NA	NA